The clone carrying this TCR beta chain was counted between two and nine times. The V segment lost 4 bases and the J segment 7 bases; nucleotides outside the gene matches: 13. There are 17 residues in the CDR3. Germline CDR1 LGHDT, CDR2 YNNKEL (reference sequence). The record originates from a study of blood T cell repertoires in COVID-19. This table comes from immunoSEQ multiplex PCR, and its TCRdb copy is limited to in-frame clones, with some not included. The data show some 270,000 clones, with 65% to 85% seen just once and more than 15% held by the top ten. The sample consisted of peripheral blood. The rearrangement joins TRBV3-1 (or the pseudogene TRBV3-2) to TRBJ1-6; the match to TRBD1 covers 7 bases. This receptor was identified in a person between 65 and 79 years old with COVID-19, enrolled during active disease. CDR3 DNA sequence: TGTGCCAGCAGCCCCCTTGGGGGGACAGCCAAGAATTCACCCCTCCACTTT. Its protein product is CASSPLGGTAKNSPLHF.